The present T cell receptor beta chain was sequenced within a study of T cell responses to AZD1222 COVID-19 vaccine. Study-level points and caveats: Clonal diversity was possibly underestimated, and white British individuals and females predominated among donors.

Details on this clone: Its cognate antigen is unknown.

This CDR3 comprises 14 residues. The junction had 3 bases not matched to a gene; V was cut back by 4 bases and J by 3 bases. Germline CDR1 reads MNHNY; CDR2 reads SVGAGI (reference sequence). This table comes from immunoSEQ multiplex PCR, and its TCRdb copy is limited to in-frame clones, with some not included. The table has 85,000 to 120,000 clones, under 90% seen once. The receptor was isolated from an adult in good health. Here the sequenced sample was peripheral blood, taken on day 0 of AZD1222 vaccination. The chain couples TRBV6-6 to TRBJ1-2; 9 nucleotides line up with TRBD1. The CDR3 DNA sequence: TGTGCCAGCAGTTCACAGGGGGCCCACTATGGCTACACCTTC. Amino acids: CASSSQGAHYGYTF.